The next 22 T cell receptor beta chains were all read from a single sample in a study of CD8 T cells in ankylosing spondylitis. TCRdb re-called the 5' RACE reads through MiXCR, storing one row per CDR3 protein. The data hold some 250,000 distinct CDR3 sequences, with around a tenth observed a single time. Sequenced input: blood, either unsorted or a sorted T cell fraction (not recorded which). All receptors derive from a male donor with ankylosing spondylitis or in good health (not recorded which).

The chain uses TRBV20-1 and TRBJ2-5; D is unresolved. V was pared by 7 bases and J by 6 bases, with 15 bases between. The CDR3 contains 12 residues. CDR1 is DFQATT and CDR2 is SNEGSKA in the germline V gene (reference sequence). The CDR3 DNA sequence: TGCAGTGTCGGACGGCACGGGCAGACCCAGTACTTC. Translation gives CSVGRHGQTQYF.

This clonotype was seen more than once but under ten times. The rearrangement links TRBV12-3 or TRBV12-4 to TRBJ2-7; weak D call: TRBD2 (6 bases). The V end was cut by 2 bases, the J end by 6 bases, with 8 bases between. This CDR3 contains 12 residues. CDR3 bases: TGTGCCAGCAGTTTAACTAGCCGCGAGCAGTACTTC. Translating gives CASSLTSREQYF.

The CDR3 nucleotides are TGTGCCAGCAGCTGGGACAGGGGGCGAACCGGGGAGCTGTTTTTT. This translates into CASSWDRGRTGELFF. This chain connects TRBV11-2 to TRBJ2-2, with 12 positions matching TRBD1. Germline V gene sequence: CDR1 SGHAT, CDR2 FQNNGV. The CDR3 is made up of 15 amino acids. V lost 4 bases, J lost 5 bases, and 2 bases stayed unmatched.

This clonotype came up a few times. This rearrangement joins TRBV5-1 to TRBJ2-7, with TRBD1 as a possible D gene (6 bases). This CDR3 contains 16 residues. V gave up 3 bases and J gave up 4 bases, with 20 bases separating them. The germline gives CDR1 SGHRS, CDR2 YFSETQ. For the CDR3, the DNA is TGCGCCAGCAGCTCACGACCCGTGGGGGCCGGGTACGAGCAGTACTTC. Translated, it gives CASSSRPVGAGYEQYF.

This clonotype showed up just a few times. V usage is TRBV4-2 and J usage is TRBJ2-2; TRBD2 matches 8 bases. Germline CDR1 reads LGHNA; CDR2 reads YNFKEQ. V gave up 5 bases and J gave up 4 bases; unmatched junction bases: 6. The CDR3 spans 15 residues. The CDR3 reads CASSEAGELTGELFF. CDR3 coding DNA: TGTGCCAGCAGCGAAGCGGGGGAACTCACCGGGGAGCTGTTTTTT.

This clonotype was found once. V and J are TRBV2 and TRBJ2-2, with D hard to call. The V end was cut by 3 bases, the J end by 5 bases, with 13 bases between. CDR1 is SNHLY, CDR2 FYNNEI, per germline. The CDR3 loop spans 15 amino acids. This CDR3 is CASSDLGGETGELFF. The CDR3 nucleotides read TGTGCCAGCAGTGATCTGGGCGGAGAAACCGGGGAGCTGTTTTTT.

This clonotype has at least ten counts. The chain carries TRBV6-1 and TRBJ2-5; D tentatively reads TRBD1 or TRBD2 (6 bases each). The germline V gene encodes CDR1 MNHNS and CDR2 SASEGT. Trimming pared 6 bases from V and 5 bases from J, leaving 16 bases between. CDR3 length: 14 residues. In DNA, the CDR3 is TGTGCCAGCAGCCGGAGACAGGCGGGGGAGACCCAGTACTTC. Residues: CASSRRQAGETQYF.

This clonotype was counted a few times. The chain recombines TRBV6-1 with TRBJ2-7, with 7 bases lining up with TRBD1. The CDR3 has 13 amino acids. The germline V gene encodes CDR1 MNHNS and CDR2 SASEGT. After removal of 5 bases from V and 2 bases from J, the junction contained 3 bases not matched to a gene. CDR3 sequence: CASSRQGPYEQYF. In nucleotides, the CDR3 is TGTGCCAGCAGTCGACAGGGCCCCTACGAGCAGTACTTC.

In this sample, this clonotype turned up a few times. The chain recombines TRBV5-5 with TRBJ1-2; D not certain. Trimming pared 0 bases from V and 4 bases from J, leaving 13 bases between. Germline V gene data show CDR1 as SGHKS and CDR2 as YYEKEE (reference sequence). The CDR3 covers 15 residues. The chain's CDR3 is CASSLGGQPSYGYTF. The CDR3 coding sequence is TGTGCCAGCAGCTTGGGTGGCCAACCGAGCTATGGCTACACCTTC.

This clonotype was observed at least ten times. The rearrangement links TRBV20-1 to TRBJ2-3, with D hard to call. V gave up 5 bases and J gave up 2 bases, with 14 bases separating them. This CDR3 contains 14 residues. Germline V lookup: CDR1 DFQATT, CDR2 SNEGSKA (reference sequence). CDR3 nucleotide sequence: TGCAGTGCTCCGGTTGGGCTACCCACAGATACGCAGTATTTT. Translation: CSAPVGLPTDTQYF.

This clonotype appeared many times. The chain has TRBV5-1 and TRBJ2-5; 9 nucleotides agree with TRBD2. V shed 0 bases and J 4 bases; nucleotides not matched to a gene: 7. The CDR3 loop spans 16 amino acids. Germline loops: CDR1 SGHRS, CDR2 YFSETQ. The CDR3 here is CASSLGSGRSGETQYF. The CDR3 region has the DNA TGCGCCAGCAGCTTGGGTAGCGGGAGATCTGGAGAGACCCAGTACTTC.

This clonotype showed up just a few times. The rearrangement links TRBV6-1 to TRBJ1-5; D not resolved. V was cut by 3 bases and J by 0 bases, with 6 bases left in between. CDR1 is MNHNS, CDR2 SASEGT, per germline. The CDR3 is 14 amino acids. DNA of the CDR3: TGTGCCAGCAGTGAGCACCATAGCAATCAGCCCCAGCATTTT. It yields the protein CASSEHHSNQPQHF.

This clonotype was seen ten or more times. This sequence joins TRBV12-3 or TRBV12-4 and TRBJ1-1; D is undetermined. Trimming took 5 bases from V and 0 from J, leaving 13 bases between them. CDR3 length equals 15 residues. CDR3 nucleotide sequence: TGTGCCAGCAGTCCCTTCCGGGTCCTGAACACTGAAGCTTTCTTT. This sequence encodes CASSPFRVLNTEAFF.

The sample holds many counts of this clonotype. CDR3 nucleotide sequence: TGCGCCAGCAGCTTATTACAGGCGTCGGCGACAGAGACCCAGTACTTC. This sequence encodes CASSLLQASATETQYF. This chain connects TRBV5-1 to TRBJ2-5; weak D call: TRBD1 (5 bases). V lost 2 bases and J lost 4, with 18 bases in between. The V gene's germline CDR1 is SGHRS and CDR2 YFSETQ. The CDR3 is 16 amino acids.

Points on this clonotype: A much larger clone sits a single nucleotide away, making a read error possible. This sequence joins TRBV9 and TRBJ2-2, with D unresolved. In germline, CDR1 is SGDLS, CDR2 YYNGEE. Trimming removed 2 bases at V and 5 bases at J, with 7 bases between. The CDR3 spans 13 residues. The CDR3 bases are TGTGCCAGCAGCGTCATGGTAACCGGGGAGCTGTTTTTT. As protein: CASSVMVTGELFF.

In regard to this clonotype: A clone one base away is much larger, so this may be a read error. The V and J genes are TRBV6-5 and TRBJ1-2, with D possibly TRBD1 on 5 matching bases. Germline CDR1 MNHEY, CDR2 SVGAGI. V was trimmed by 0 bases and J by 6 bases, leaving 5 bases between them. The CDR3 is made up of 12 amino acids. The chain's CDR3 is CASSYSGHGYTF. The CDR3, as DNA: TGTGCCAGCAGTTACTCGGGGCATGGCTACACCTTC.

This clonotype appeared many times. V gene TRBV20-1 combines with J gene TRBJ2-5, with D uncertain. Germline values: CDR1 DFQATT, CDR2 SNEGSKA (reference sequence). V shed 5 bases and J shed 1 base, with 8 bases lying between them. There are 12 residues in the CDR3. Here the CDR3 DNA reads TGCAGTGCTCCCCATCTCCAAGAGACCCAGTACTTC. It specifies CSAPHLQETQYF.

This clonotype was seen ten or more times. The V call is TRBV15, the J call TRBJ2-3; 8 bases agree with TRBD1. The ends lost 0 bases at V and 1 base at J; junction bases unmatched: 3. Germline CDR1 is LNHNV and CDR2 is YYDKDF (reference sequence). CDR3 size: 16 residues. The CDR3 DNA is TGTGCCACCAGCAGAGACGGGGGACAGGGCACAGATACGCAGTATTTT. It encodes CATSRDGGQGTDTQYF.

The chain is built from TRBV5-1 and TRBJ2-7; TRBD1 matches at 8 bases. Germline assignment: CDR1 SGHRS and CDR2 YFSETQ. V lost 3 bases to trimming and J lost 6 bases; unmatched junction nucleotides: 5. The CDR3 runs to 13 residues. This chain's CDR3 is CASSSEQGGEQYF. The CDR3, as DNA: TGCGCCAGCAGCTCCGAACAGGGGGGCGAGCAGTACTTC. Together with reference TRBV5-1 and TRBJ2-7, the CDR3 gives the full variable domain: KAGVTQTPRYLIKTRGQQVTLSCSPISGHRSVSWYQQTPGQGLQFLFEYFSETQRNKGNFPGRFSGRQFSNSRSEMNVSTLELGDSALYLCASSSEQGGEQYFGPGTRLTVT.

This chain links TRBV15 with TRBJ2-3; D is unresolved. The CDR3 covers 15 residues. Trimming took 5 bases from V and 3 from J, leaving 15 bases between them. CDR1 LNHNV and CDR2 YYDKDF come from the germline V gene (reference sequence). The CDR3 DNA is TGTGCCACCAGCCGAACGGTCGGTGGAACAGATACGCAGTATTTT. Protein sequence: CATSRTVGGTDTQYF.

This clonotype was observed many times. The chain couples TRBV20-1 to TRBJ1-2, with D tentatively TRBD1 (6 bases). The CDR3 sequence is 14 residues long. From germline, CDR1 is DFQATT and CDR2 SNEGSKA (reference sequence). Trimming removed 5 bases at V and 8 bases at J, with 21 bases between. Here the CDR3 DNA reads TGCAGTGCTCATATCAGGGGCGAGGTCTACGGCTACACCTTC. Protein sequence: CSAHIRGEVYGYTF.

This clonotype showed up just a few times. The genes are TRBV5-1 and TRBJ2-7, with D possibly TRBD2 on 7 matching bases. Trimming cost V 0 bases and J 2 bases, with 12 bases left between them. Germline V lookup: CDR1 SGHRS, CDR2 YFSETQ. The CDR3 contains 15 residues. CDR3 protein: CASSLVGGPAYEQYF. CDR3 nucleotide sequence: TGCGCCAGCAGCTTGGTCGGGGGGCCAGCCTACGAGCAGTACTTC.